The 30 T cell receptor beta chains in this list originate from one sample, sequenced in a study of control samples from healthy donors and cancer patients. Method: immunoSEQ multiplex PCR; TCRdb's copy keeps in-frame clones and lacks some. The data hold 98,000 or so clones, with roughly nine tenths observed a single time. Source material: blood. The receptor set was obtained from a woman in her seventies in good health.

CDR3: CAWSVGTVNTEAFF. For the CDR3, the DNA is TGTGCCTGGAGTGTTGGGACGGTGAACACTGAAGCTTTCTTT. The gene calls are TRBV30 and TRBJ1-1, with a weak D call TRBD1 (5 bases). The CDR3 has 14 residues. CDR1 and CDR2 (germline): GTSNPN, SVGIG (reference sequence). V lost 0 bases, J lost 0 bases, and 8 bases lay in between.

The chain carries TRBV5-4 and TRBJ1-2, with D perhaps TRBD1 (5 bases). This CDR3 has 14 amino acids. Germline loops: CDR1 SGHNT, CDR2 YYREEE (reference sequence). V shed 2 bases and J shed 2 bases, with 10 bases lying between them. The CDR3 protein is CASSLGEGNYGYTF. The CDR3, as DNA: TGTGCCAGCAGCTTAGGAGAGGGGAACTATGGCTACACCTTC.

V usage is TRBV5-3 and J usage is TRBJ2-1; 15 bases match TRBD2. TRBV5-3 qualifies as an ORF whose function is uncertain. CDR3 length: 19 residues. J was trimmed by 8 bases and V by 3 bases; bases with no gene match: 15. The CDR3 DNA reads TGTGCCAGAAGCTCCCGCTCCCCGGGACTAGCGGGAGGAGGCGATGAGCAGTTCTTC. Encoded protein: CARSSRSPGLAGGGDEQFF.

This clone has a single count. The chain combines TRBV6-5 with TRBJ1-2; 7 positions match TRBD1. V lost 5 bases to trimming and J lost 8 bases; unmatched junction nucleotides: 8. The CDR3 spans 13 residues. Germline CDR1 reads MNHEY; CDR2 reads SVGAGI. The CDR3 is CASSNRDSEGYTF. CDR3 nucleotides: TGTGCCAGCAGTAACAGGGACAGCGAAGGCTACACCTTC.

The chain combines TRBV11-2 with TRBJ2-3; D is perhaps TRBD1 or TRBD2 (5 bases each). Per the germline V gene, CDR1 is SGHAT and CDR2 is FQNNGV. V was clipped by 5 bases and J by 1 base, with 13 bases between them. This CDR3 contains 15 residues. The CDR3: CASSPAPGRTDTQYF. The CDR3 bases are TGTGCCAGCAGCCCGGCTCCGGGGCGCACAGATACGCAGTATTTT.

The chain combines TRBV5-1 with TRBJ1-1; D remains unclear. Trimming took off 3 bases at V and 1 base at J, with 10 bases between the two ends. Per germline, CDR1 SGHRS and CDR2 YFSETQ. The CDR3 length is 14 residues. The CDR3 region is CASSSRNSNTEAFF. As DNA, the CDR3 is TGCGCCAGCAGCTCCCGGAACTCGAACACTGAAGCTTTCTTT.

This clone was seen once. This chain links TRBV18 with TRBJ2-3; TRBD2 aligns across 8 bases. CDR1 KGHSH and CDR2 LQKENI come from the germline V gene. The CDR3 loop spans 14 amino acids. Germline trimming cut 3 bases from V and 5 bases from J; bases unmatched to any gene: 4. The chain's CDR3 is CASSPPAGGDTQYF. CDR3 coding DNA: TGTGCCAGCTCACCCCCCGCGGGGGGAGATACGCAGTATTTT.

This chain's CDR3 is CSVEGQLGTEAFF. The CDR3 DNA reads as TGCAGCGTTGAAGGACAGCTAGGAACTGAAGCTTTCTTT. This sequence joins TRBV29-1 and TRBJ1-1; possibly TRBD1 for D (5 bases). Germline loops: CDR1 SQVTM, CDR2 ANQGSEA. The CDR3 contains 13 residues. The V gene lost 1 base and the J gene lost 5 bases, with 11 bases spanning the gap.

This clone was counted a single time. The gene calls are TRBV3-1 (or the pseudogene TRBV3-2) and TRBJ1-1; D is unresolved. Germline V gene data show CDR1 as LGHDT and CDR2 as YNNKEL (reference sequence). The CDR3 totals 12 residues. V gave up 2 bases and J gave up 7 bases, with 8 bases separating them. CDR3 coding DNA: TGTGCCAGCAGCCAAATGGGCAATGAAGCTTTCTTT. Its translation is CASSQMGNEAFF.

V usage is TRBV9 and J usage is TRBJ1-3; 12 bases are a match to TRBD1. This CDR3 has 18 residues. Losses at the gene ends were 5 bases for V and 2 bases for J; bases not matched to a gene: 11. Per germline, CDR1 SGDLS and CDR2 YYNGEE. CDR3 in amino acids: CASSAGTGGVGAGNTIYF. The CDR3 DNA sequence: TGTGCCAGCAGTGCCGGGACAGGGGGCGTCGGGGCTGGAAACACCATATATTTT.

The V and J genes are TRBV30 and TRBJ1-2; 7 bases fit TRBD1. The V segment lost 2 bases and the J segment 8 bases; nucleotides outside the gene matches: 8. This CDR3 contains 13 residues. Germline V gene data show CDR1 as GTSNPN and CDR2 as SVGIG (reference sequence). CDR3 DNA sequence: TGTGCCTGGAGTCGGACAGGACTATCGGGCTACACCTTC. It yields the protein CAWSRTGLSGYTF.

The chain combines TRBV4-3 with TRBJ1-3; the match to TRBD1 covers 8 bases. This CDR3 region has 17 residues. Germline V CDR1 and CDR2: LGHNA, YSLEER. With V trimmed by 1 base and J by 0 bases, 5 bases remained unmatched. CDR3 in amino acids: CASSQVRTGSSGNTIYF. The CDR3, as DNA: TGCGCCAGCAGCCAAGTAAGGACAGGGAGCTCTGGAAACACCATATATTTT.

The chain uses TRBV5-4 and TRBJ2-5; 11 nucleotides agree with TRBD2. Germline V gene sequence: CDR1 SGHNT, CDR2 YYREEE (reference sequence). The CDR3 spans 14 residues. J was trimmed by 3 bases and V by 4 bases; bases with no gene match: 2. The CDR3 protein is CASSSSGGEETQYF. CDR3 in DNA: TGTGCCAGCAGCAGTAGCGGGGGGGAAGAGACCCAGTACTTC.

The gene calls are TRBV6-5 and TRBJ1-5, with no clear D. Per germline, CDR1 MNHEY and CDR2 SVGAGI. V gave up 6 bases and J gave up 2 bases, with 11 bases separating them. The CDR3 sequence is 14 residues long. The CDR3 here is CASRMTVGNQPQHF. DNA of the CDR3: TGTGCCAGCAGAATGACCGTGGGCAATCAGCCCCAGCATTTT.

The chain combines TRBV19 with TRBJ2-1; 9 bases fit TRBD2. In germline, CDR1 is LNHDA, CDR2 SQIVND (reference sequence). This CDR3 has 20 residues. V lost 5 bases, J lost 0 bases, and 17 bases stayed unmatched. This CDR3 is CASSGRTASGTRSSYNEQFF. CDR3 coding DNA: TGTGCCAGTAGTGGTCGGACGGCTAGCGGGACCAGGAGCTCCTACAATGAGCAGTTCTTC. The full variable domain, in which reference TRBV19 and TRBJ2-1 provide the parts outside the CDR3, is DGGITQSPKYLFRKEGQNVTLSCEQNLNHDAMYWYRQDPGQGLRLIYYSQIVNDFQKGDIAEGYSVSREKKESFPLTVTSAQKNPTAFYLCASSGRTASGTRSSYNEQFFGPGTRLTVL.

V is TRBV7-9 and J is TRBJ1-4, with 7 bases identical to TRBD1. The germline CDR1 and CDR2 sequences are SEHNR and FQNEAQ (reference sequence). Germline trimming cut 5 bases from V and 8 bases from J; bases unmatched to any gene: 8. The CDR3 consists of 14 residues. The DNA of the CDR3 is TGTGCCAGCAGCGACACAGGGGTGGGCGAAAAACTGTTTTTT. This encodes CASSDTGVGEKLFF.

This clone has just one count. The rearrangement uses TRBV19 and TRBJ2-2, with D possibly being TRBD1 (5 bases). V was shortened by 1 base and J by 4 bases, with 10 bases between the two germline ends. The CDR3 has 15 amino acids. Germline CDR1 LNHDA, CDR2 SQIVND (reference sequence). The CDR3 DNA sequence: TGTGCCAGTAGTATAGGGGGCAACCCCACCGGGGAGCTGTTTTTT. As protein: CASSIGGNPTGELFF.

The chain carries TRBV7-3 and TRBJ2-5; D is ambiguous. The V end lost 5 bases, the J end lost 5 bases, and 12 bases lay between the germline ends. Germline CDR1 and CDR2: SGHTA and FQGTGA. The CDR3 spans 13 residues. CDR3 coding DNA: TGTGCCAGCAGCCAGCTAAGGAGTGAGACCCAGTACTTC. Amino acids: CASSQLRSETQYF. Looking up the rest from reference TRBV7-3 and TRBJ2-5 gives the full variable domain: GAGVSQTPSNKVTEKGKYVELRCDPISGHTALYWYRQSLGQGPEFLIYFQGTGAADDSGLPNDRFFAVRPEGSVSTLKIQRTERGDSAVYLCASSQLRSETQYFGPGTRLLVL.

The chain joins TRBV11-2 to TRBJ2-3; D gene ambiguous. V lost 0 bases, J lost 4 bases, and 8 bases lay in between. Germline-derived CDR1 and CDR2 are SGHAT and FQNNGV. CDR3 length: 14 residues. Here the CDR3 reads CASSLEVTSDTQYF. DNA for the CDR3: TGTGCCAGCAGCTTAGAAGTCACTTCAGATACGCAGTATTTT.

The chain recombines TRBV7-2 with TRBJ1-1; D is undetermined. V shed 7 bases and J shed 0 bases, with 9 bases lying between them. The germline CDR1 and CDR2 sequences are SGHTA and FQGNSA. This CDR3 is 13 amino acids long. The DNA for the CDR3 is TGTGCCAGCACCAGGCAGATGAACACTGAAGCTTTCTTT. Protein: CASTRQMNTEAFF.

The chain employs TRBV4-2 and TRBJ2-6, with a possible D match to TRBD2 (5 bases). V lost 1 base and J 1 base, leaving 5 bases between the germline ends. The CDR3 sequence is 15 residues long. Germline V gene sequence: CDR1 LGHNA, CDR2 YNFKEQ. CDR3 amino acids: CASSQGGSGANVLTF. DNA for the CDR3: TGTGCCAGCAGCCAAGGAGGGTCTGGGGCCAACGTCCTGACTTTC.

Only one count was recorded for this clone. This chain uses TRBV7-9 with TRBJ1-1; 8 nucleotides line up with TRBD1. Looked up from germline, CDR1 is SEHNR and CDR2 is FQNEAQ (reference sequence). The V segment lost 8 bases and the J segment 1 base; nucleotides outside the gene matches: 12. The CDR3 is 16 residues long. This CDR3 reads CASSQGTGGRNTEAFF. The CDR3 DNA reads as TGTGCCAGCTCACAAGGGACAGGCGGACGGAACACTGAAGCTTTCTTT.

There are a few counts of this clone. The CDR3 DNA reads TGTGCCAGCAGTGAAATTGCGGGAGGGCCGGGAACAGATACGCAGTATTTT. It specifies CASSEIAGGPGTDTQYF. V usage is TRBV6-1 and J usage is TRBJ2-3; 9 nucleotides align to TRBD2. V lost 2 bases to trimming and J lost 3 bases; unmatched junction nucleotides: 9. The length of the CDR3 is 17 residues. Per the germline V gene, CDR1 is MNHNS and CDR2 is SASEGT.

The rearrangement links TRBV6-4 to TRBJ2-3; D not certain. CDR3 length equals 15 residues. Trimming took off 2 bases at V and 0 bases at J, with 9 bases between the two ends. Germline CDR1 MRHNA, CDR2 SNTAGT. The CDR3 is CASSDGVSSTDTQYF. The DNA for the CDR3 is TGTGCCAGCAGTGACGGAGTCTCAAGCACAGATACGCAGTATTTT.

This sequence joins TRBV5-1 and TRBJ1-1; maybe TRBD1 (5 bases). The CDR3 consists of 14 residues. The germline V gene encodes CDR1 SGHRS and CDR2 YFSETQ. Trimming stripped 4 bases from V and 0 bases from J, with 10 bases between. The CDR3 region is CASSPETVNTEAFF. CDR3 nucleotides: TGCGCCAGCAGCCCAGAGACAGTGAACACTGAAGCTTTCTTT.

The gene calls are TRBV7-6 and TRBJ2-4; possible D gene TRBD1, 6 bases. The CDR3 contains 16 residues. Germline V CDR1 and CDR2: SGHVS, FNYEAQ. Between the trimmed V and J ends, which lost 1 base and 7 bases, there was a span of 17 bases. In nucleotides, the CDR3 is TGTGCCAGCAGCTTAGAGCAGGGCAGGGGTGGTAACATTCAGTACTTC. Translated: CASSLEQGRGGNIQYF.

The chain is built from TRBV27 and TRBJ1-2; TRBD1 might be the D (6 bases). Germline V gene data show CDR1 as MNHEY and CDR2 as SMNVEV (reference sequence). The CDR3 loop spans 18 amino acids. V was cut by 1 base and J by 4 bases, with 22 bases left in between. This CDR3 reads CASSLWGGALQDFYGYTF. The CDR3 region has the DNA TGTGCCAGCAGTTTATGGGGGGGGGCCCTCCAGGACTTCTATGGCTACACCTTC.

This clone came up once. The chain links TRBV18 to TRBJ2-3; D is ambiguous. Trimming stripped 3 bases from V and 2 bases from J, with 15 bases between. The CDR3 is 16 amino acids. Germline V lookup: CDR1 KGHSH, CDR2 LQKENI. The CDR3: CASSPKALTLTDTQYF. In DNA form, the CDR3 reads TGTGCCAGCTCACCGAAGGCCTTAACCCTCACAGATACGCAGTATTTT.

J is TRBJ2-7 and V is TRBV19; 10 bases map to TRBD1. The CDR3 length is 14 residues. The germline CDR1 and CDR2 sequences are LNHDA and SQIVND (reference sequence). V shed 5 bases and J 5 bases; nucleotides not matched to a gene: 6. In nucleotides, the CDR3 is TGTGCCAGTAGTGCCCGGGACAGGGGAAACGAGCAGTACTTC. This gives the protein CASSARDRGNEQYF.

This chain links TRBV11-2 with TRBJ1-3, with 7 bases matching TRBD1. The V and J ends lost 6 bases and 6 bases, in that order; junction bases with no gene match: 8. From germline, CDR1 is SGHAT and CDR2 FQNNGV. The CDR3 sequence is 14 residues long. The CDR3 coding sequence is TGTGCCAGCAGACAAGGACAGGCGTCAAACACCATATATTTT. This encodes CASRQGQASNTIYF.